This TCR beta chain was sequenced for a study of cytomegalovirus exposure and HLA in healthy donors. Across the whole study: The Caucasian-associated ancestry cluster held 80% to 90% of 300 to 500 genotyped donors. Overall study results and limits: Donor immune exposure was known only as CMV serostatus.

To note about this clone: No antigen is known for it.

The PCR had 60 Vbeta and 13 Jbeta primers. Assay: immunoSEQ multiplex PCR; the TCRdb copy retains only in-frame clones and omits some. The sample has some 170,000 clones, over 70% seen once. Sequenced sample: PBMCs. The source of this sequence is a woman aged 60-75 years in good health and CMV-seropositive.

The CDR3 DNA reads as TGTGCCAGCAGCGCCCGACAGGGTTTGGGCAATCAGCCCCAGCATTTT. It yields the protein CASSARQGLGNQPQHF. The rearrangement joins TRBV7-8 to TRBJ1-5, with 7 positions matching TRBD1. The CDR3 is 16 amino acids. The germline CDR1 and CDR2 sequences are SGHVS and FQNEAQ. V shed 5 bases and J 2 bases; nucleotides not matched to a gene: 9.